The clone carrying this TCR beta chain has only a few counts. Its antigen is currently unknown. This sample was included in a study of spatial heterogeneity in lung cancer. Turning to the study itself: Detected sequences consistently included more beta-chain ones than alpha-chain ones.

Study results and limitations: It was found that expanded intratumoral alpha and beta TCR counts tracked tumor mutation counts. Coverage of tumor T cells, by estimate, reached around 7.6% for alpha chains and about 14% for beta chains.

Every individual TCR cDNA molecule carried its own unique molecular identifier, which allowed correction of PCR and sequencing errors. TCRdb itself ran the 5' RACE reads through MiXCR, one entry per CDR3 protein. In the table there are roughly 10,000 distinct CDR3 sequences, around 7.8% of which are singletons. Germline V gene data show CDR1 as SGHRS and CDR2 as YFSETQ. The CDR3 runs to 15 residues. V lost 3 bases, J lost 0 bases, and 12 bases lay in between. Regarding time point: sample taken at primary tumor resection. Source: lung tumor tissue, taken at surgery. The chain carries TRBV5-1 and TRBJ1-1; D is unclear. The sequence came from a male donor with early-stage non-small cell lung cancer. For the CDR3, the DNA is TGCGCCAGCAGCTCCAGCGGCCGCATGAACACTGAAGCTTTCTTT. It yields the protein CASSSSGRMNTEAFF.